What follows are 16 T cell receptor beta chains derived from one specimen sequenced in a study of sequential checkpoint blockade in melanoma (dated by TCRdb to about 2019). The library was prepared using the immunoSEQ multiplex PCR assay. Imported from immuneACCESS, the table was reduced by TCRdb to in-frame sequences with V and J called. These copies leave out some clones; in studies compared against another copy, an unresolved V gene accounts for under half, and the cause of the remainder is not known. The sample yields about 12,000 clones; approximately 79% were counted once. About 57% of the sample rests with the top ten. What this sample's treatment or condition label stands for: randomized to nivolumab then ipilimumab (arm A) or the reverse (arm B). Specimen: CD8+ T cells sorted from blood (inferred from file names), collected from a patient given nivolumab and ipilimumab in sequence. The receptors come from a human donor with melanoma.

This clone was recorded once. The rearrangement uses TRBV27 and TRBJ1-1; 7 bases line up with TRBD1. CDR1 is MNHEY and CDR2 is SMNVEV in the germline V gene (reference sequence). V shed 2 bases and J 5 bases; nucleotides not matched to a gene: 2. The CDR3 sequence is 13 residues long. The CDR3 here is CASSLNRGTEAFF. The CDR3, as DNA: TGTGCCAGCAGTTTAAACAGGGGAACTGAAGCTTTCTTT.

The chain couples TRBV7-8 to TRBJ2-7; D not certain. This CDR3 is built from 14 residues. V was cut by 1 base and J by 5 bases, with 12 bases left in between. The germline V gene encodes CDR1 SGHVS and CDR2 FQNEAQ. The CDR3 region has the DNA TGTGCCAGCAGCTTAGTCCTAATAAGTAACGAGCAGTACTTC. Translating it yields CASSLVLISNEQYF.

This chain joins TRBV19 and TRBJ2-1; 9 positions match TRBD2. The CDR3 totals 16 residues. After removal of 5 bases from V and 7 bases from J, the junction contained 12 bases not matched to a gene. The germline gives CDR1 LNHDA, CDR2 SQIVND (reference sequence). In DNA form, the CDR3 reads TGTGCCAGTAGTGTACGGCCCGGACTAGCGTTTAATGAGCAGTTCTTC. Encoded protein: CASSVRPGLAFNEQFF.

This clone appeared a few times. The chain employs TRBV11-3 and TRBJ2-1; TRBD1 aligns across 7 bases. Looked up from germline, CDR1 is SGHNT and CDR2 is YENEEA. Trimming removed 1 base from V and 6 bases from J; junction bases left unmatched: 6. The CDR3 sequence is 15 residues long. The DNA of the CDR3 is TGTGCCAGCAGCTTAGCGTATACAGGGGTCAATGAGCAGTTCTTC. Residues: CASSLAYTGVNEQFF.

The chain links TRBV4-3 to TRBJ2-5; D gene uncertain. This CDR3 comprises 14 residues. The V gene's germline CDR1 is LGHNA and CDR2 YSLEER. Trimming cost V 5 bases and J 4 bases, with 14 bases left between them. CDR3 region: CASSYSSPAETQYF. The CDR3, as DNA: TGCGCCAGCAGCTACAGCTCACCGGCAGAGACCCAGTACTTC.

The chain is built from TRBV7-8 and TRBJ2-7; D is perhaps TRBD2 (5 bases). CDR1 is SGHVS, CDR2 FQNEAQ, per germline. V dropped 4 bases and J dropped 2 bases, with 15 bases sitting between them. CDR3 length: 15 amino acids. DNA of the CDR3: TGTGCCAGCAGCTCAGATAGTGGACTGACCTACGAGCAGTACTTC. Translating gives CASSSDSGLTYEQYF.

This chain uses TRBV7-9 with TRBJ2-7; D is possibly TRBD1 (5 bases). Germline V gene lookup returns CDR1 SEHNR and CDR2 FQNEAQ (reference sequence). The V gene lost 3 bases and the J gene lost 2 bases, with 14 bases spanning the gap. The CDR3 length is 15 residues. The CDR3 bases are TGTGCCAGCAGCTTCGTCCAGGGAATCACCTACGAGCAGTACTTC. This codes for CASSFVQGITYEQYF.

This chain joins TRBV19 and TRBJ1-2; D is unresolved. CDR3 size: 14 residues. Trimming removed 1 base at V and 4 bases at J, with 10 bases between. The germline gives CDR1 LNHDA, CDR2 SQIVND (reference sequence). CDR3 in amino acids: CASSIAAAAYGYTF. CDR3 nucleotides: TGTGCCAGTAGTATAGCGGCGGCAGCCTATGGCTACACCTTC.

The chain combines TRBV5-5 with TRBJ1-1; tentative D call: TRBD1 (5 bases). V was trimmed by 0 bases and J by 6 bases, leaving 12 bases between them. Germline CDR1 reads SGHKS; CDR2 reads YYEKEE (reference sequence). CDR3 length: 14 residues. The CDR3 loop reads CASSLVGEYAEAFF. CDR3 DNA: TGTGCCAGCAGCTTGGTAGGGGAATACGCTGAAGCTTTCTTT.

The J gene is TRBJ2-7, the V gene TRBV28; 8 bases are shared with TRBD2. The germline gives CDR1 MDHEN, CDR2 SYDVKM. This CDR3 contains 13 residues. Germline trimming cut 6 bases from V and 2 bases from J; bases unmatched to any gene: 3. CDR3 nucleotide sequence: TGTGCCAGCAGGTTAGCGGGGCCCTACGAGCAGTACTTC. This gives the protein CASRLAGPYEQYF.

The chain couples TRBV27 to TRBJ2-7, with D possibly matching TRBD1 (6 bases). Trimming removed 0 bases at V and 3 bases at J, with 12 bases between. The CDR3 extends over 15 amino acids. CDR1 and CDR2 (germline): MNHEY, SMNVEV (reference sequence). CDR3 bases: TGTGCCAGCAGTTTATCTTACGGACAGAGCTACGAGCAGTACTTC. It codes for CASSLSYGQSYEQYF.

V gene TRBV29-1 combines with J gene TRBJ2-7, with TRBD1 matching over 8 bases. CDR3 length: 15 amino acids. CDR1 SQVTM and CDR2 ANQGSEA come from the germline V gene. V trimming: 0 bases; J trimming: 4 bases; junction bases outside the gene matches: 8. CDR3 amino acids: CSVEEVAGGDYEQYF. CDR3 nucleotides: TGCAGCGTTGAAGAAGTGGCAGGGGGCGATTACGAGCAGTACTTC.

This clone was seen a handful of times. The V call is TRBV7-9, the J call TRBJ1-4; 8 positions match TRBD1. J lost 5 bases, V lost 0 bases, and 8 bases had no gene match. Germline values: CDR1 SEHNR, CDR2 FQNEAQ (reference sequence). The CDR3 is 17 residues long. CDR3 protein: CASSLAIAGGANEKLFF. CDR3 DNA sequence: TGTGCCAGCAGCTTAGCCATTGCAGGGGGCGCGAATGAAAAACTGTTTTTT.

This chain connects TRBV7-9 to TRBJ2-7, with 7 positions matching TRBD2. In germline, CDR1 is SEHNR, CDR2 FQNEAQ (reference sequence). The CDR3 contains 12 residues. V trimming: 8 bases; J trimming: 4 bases; junction bases outside the gene matches: 5. DNA for the CDR3: TGTGCCAGCGGGGGGGGTAGATACGAGCAGTACTTC. Translation gives CASGGGRYEQYF.

V is TRBV6-6 and J is TRBJ2-7, with D possibly being TRBD1 (5 bases). CDR3 length equals 14 residues. CDR1 is MNHNY, CDR2 SVGAGI, per germline (reference sequence). V was pared by 0 bases and J by 1 base, with 7 bases between. CDR3 bases: TGTGCCAGCAGTTACTCGACAGATTCCTACGAGCAGTACTTC. Its translation is CASSYSTDSYEQYF.

This CDR3 reads CAISERQNTEAFF. CDR3 sequence (DNA): TGTGCCATCAGTGAAAGACAGAACACTGAAGCTTTCTTT. The chain is built from TRBV10-3 and TRBJ1-1; D not resolved. Germline lookup yields CDR1 ENHRY and CDR2 SYGVKD. The germline V and J ends were trimmed by 3 bases and 1 base, with 6 bases remaining between them. The CDR3 is 13 residues long.